A single sample is the source of the 9 T cell receptor beta chains below, sequenced in a study of CD8+CD57+ T cells in acquired aplastic anemia. Patients picked for sequencing had shown CD8+CD57+ cell expansion detected by flow cytometry. The use of genomic DNA as template underpinned the TCR beta VDJ and CDR3 profiling. One entry per CDR3 protein, called by TCRdb with MiXCR from the reads. The top ten hold roughly 13% of the sample, which has roughly 170,000 distinct CDR3 sequences, approximately 48% seen once. Sequencing was carried out using sorted CD4+, CD8+, or CD8+CD57+ T cells (not recorded which) from PBMCs. These receptors were taken from a human donor with aplastic anemia.

The CDR3 reads CAWSVPGFRNEKLFF. The CDR3, as DNA: TGTGCCTGGAGTGTACCGGGGTTTCGTAATGAAAAACTGTTTTTT. The chain links TRBV30 to TRBJ1-4; D ambiguous. Trimming removed 0 bases at V and 4 bases at J, with 12 bases between. In germline, CDR1 is GTSNPN, CDR2 SVGIG (reference sequence). The CDR3 spans 15 residues.

The V and J genes are TRBV7-2 and TRBJ2-6, with TRBD2 matching over 7 bases. J gave up 2 bases and V 6 bases, and 7 bases lay outside the gene matches. This CDR3 contains 16 residues. Germline V gene lookup returns CDR1 SGHTA and CDR2 FQGNSA. CDR3: CASSFKGTTGANVLTF. CDR3 DNA sequence: TGTGCCAGCAGTTTTAAAGGGACTACTGGGGCCAACGTCCTGACTTTC. Full variable domain (remainder filled in from reference TRBV7-2 and TRBJ2-6): GAGVSQSPSNKVTEKGKDVELRCDPISGHTALYWYRQSLGQGLEFLIYFQGNSAPDKSGLPSDRFSAERTGGSVSTLTIQRTQQEDSAVYLCASSFKGTTGANVLTFGAGSRLTVL.

This chain links TRBV10-3 with TRBJ1-2, with 11 bases fitting TRBD1. The CDR3 has 13 residues. The V and J ends lost 11 bases and 3 bases, in that order; junction bases with no gene match: 5. Germline CDR1 reads ENHRY; CDR2 reads SYGVKD. CDR3 amino acids: CAVGTGGHYGYTF. The CDR3 DNA is TGTGCCGTAGGGACAGGGGGTCACTATGGCTACACCTTC.

This clonotype showed up just a few times. V usage is TRBV7-3 and J usage is TRBJ2-1; the D gene is possibly TRBD2 (5 bases). The V and J ends lost 0 bases and 0 bases respectively, with 9 bases between them. CDR1 is SGHTA, CDR2 FQGTGA, per germline. The CDR3 loop spans 16 amino acids. The DNA of the CDR3 is TGTGCCAGCAGCTTAACAGCGGTGAGCTCCTACAATGAGCAGTTCTTC. Amino acid sequence: CASSLTAVSSYNEQFF.

This clonotype is a singleton in its sample. The J gene is TRBJ2-2, the V gene TRBV7-9; the D gene is possibly TRBD2 (6 bases). Trimming pared 6 bases from V and 8 bases from J, leaving 10 bases between. CDR1 and CDR2 from the germline V gene are SEHNR and FQNEAQ (reference sequence). The CDR3 is 12 amino acids. CDR3 in DNA: TGTGCCAGCAGATGGGGAGGAGGGGAGCTGTTTTTT. Translation gives CASRWGGGELFF.

The V call is TRBV15, the J call TRBJ2-2; D is uncertain. The CDR3 runs to 15 residues. Between the trimmed V and J ends, which lost 1 base and 8 bases, there was a span of 14 bases. Germline loops: CDR1 LNHNV, CDR2 YYDKDF (reference sequence). The CDR3 nucleotides are TGTGCCACCAGCAGAGGAACAGTGCTATCAGGGGAGCTGTTTTTT. It is translated as CATSRGTVLSGELFF. The full variable domain, rest sourced from reference TRBV15 and TRBJ2-2, is DAMVIQNPRYQVTQFGKPVTLSCSQTLNHNVMYWYQQKSSQAPKLLFHYYDKDFNNEADTPDNFQSRRPNTSFCFLDIRSPGLGDTAMYLCATSRGTVLSGELFFGEGSRLTVL.

The rearrangement joins TRBV19 to TRBJ1-5; 7 positions match TRBD1. The V gene end was trimmed by 6 bases and the J gene end by 4 bases; junction bases not matched to a gene: 9. The CDR3 has 15 residues. Looked up from germline, CDR1 is LNHDA and CDR2 is SQIVND (reference sequence). CDR3 loop: CASRKTGVLNQPQHF. In DNA form, the CDR3 reads TGTGCCAGTAGGAAAACAGGGGTGTTAAATCAGCCCCAGCATTTT.

The table lists this clonotype with many counts. The chain uses TRBV2 and TRBJ2-5; D remains unclear. V lost 3 bases and J 1 base, leaving 6 bases between the germline ends. The CDR3 loop spans 13 amino acids. CDR1 and CDR2 from the germline V gene are SNHLY and FYNNEI. The CDR3 DNA reads as TGTGCCAGCAGTGAGCCGAGCCAAGAGACCCAGTACTTC. It translates to CASSEPSQETQYF.

This clonotype has a count of ten or more. The J gene is TRBJ1-6, the V gene TRBV5-1, with D perhaps TRBD1 (5 bases). Trimming shortened V by 4 bases and J by 7 bases, and 12 bases separated the two germline ends. Germline-derived CDR1 and CDR2 are SGHRS and YFSETQ. This CDR3 region has 14 residues. CDR3 in amino acids: CASSPGTENSPLHF. In DNA form, the CDR3 reads TGCGCCAGCAGCCCCGGGACGGAAAATTCACCCCTCCACTTT.